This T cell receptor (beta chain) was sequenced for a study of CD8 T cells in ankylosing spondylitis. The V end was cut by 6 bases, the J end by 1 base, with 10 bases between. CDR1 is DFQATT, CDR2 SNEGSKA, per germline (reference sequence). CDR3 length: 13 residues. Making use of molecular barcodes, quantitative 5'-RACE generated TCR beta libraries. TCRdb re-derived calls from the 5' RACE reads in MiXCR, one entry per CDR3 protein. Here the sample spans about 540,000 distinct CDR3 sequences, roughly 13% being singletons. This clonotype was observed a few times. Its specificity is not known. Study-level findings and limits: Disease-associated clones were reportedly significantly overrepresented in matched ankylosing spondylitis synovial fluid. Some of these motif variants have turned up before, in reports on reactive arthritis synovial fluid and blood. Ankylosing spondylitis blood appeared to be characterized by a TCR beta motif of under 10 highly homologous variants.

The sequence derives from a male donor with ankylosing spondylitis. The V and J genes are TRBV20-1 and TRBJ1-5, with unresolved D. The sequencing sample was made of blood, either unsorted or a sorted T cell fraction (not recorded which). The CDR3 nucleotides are TGCAGTGCGTTACCGGGGAGCAATCAGCCCCAGCATTTT. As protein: CSALPGSNQPQHF.